Below, one T cell receptor beta chain is given with its context. Sequenced by immunoSEQ multiplex PCR; TCRdb stores in-frame clones only, minus some. Of over 70,000 clones listed, about four fifths were seen once; the top ten hold approximately 10%. Germline CDR1 and CDR2: SQVTM and ANQGSEA. The V gene lost 7 bases and the J gene lost 4 bases, with 16 bases spanning the gap. The CDR3 has 13 amino acids. This sample was included in a study of blood T cell repertoires in COVID-19. Study information: Donors in the United States, Italy and Spain gave samples during acute or convalescent COVID-19.

This TCR derives from an elderly woman with acute or convalescent COVID-19. The chain combines TRBV29-1 with TRBJ1-2; D is undetermined. Input material: peripheral blood. CDR3 residues: CSAREVRSYGYTF. The CDR3 bases are TGCAGCGCGCGGGAGGTGAGATCCTATGGCTACACCTTC. The whole variable domain, remainder taken from reference TRBV29-1 and TRBJ1-2, is SAVISQKPSRDICQRGTSLTIQCQVDSQVTMMFWYRQQPGQSLTLIATANQGSEATYESGFVIDKFPISRPNLTFSTLTVSNMSPEDSSIYLCSAREVRSYGYTFGSGTRLTVV.